This TCR beta chain was obtained from a study of glioma-infiltrating T cells after dendritic cell vaccination. Clones were sequenced by immunoSEQ multiplex PCR, and TCRdb holds only the in-frame ones, with some missing. The profile shows tens of thousands of clones, approximately 85% of them singletons. The CDR3 length is 14 residues. V lost 3 bases and J lost 6, with 14 bases in between. CDR1 SGHTA and CDR2 FQGNSA come from the germline V gene. The chain is built from TRBV7-2 and TRBJ1-1; possible D gene TRBD1, 6 bases. This TCR was recovered from a human donor with glioblastoma. The sequencing used blood, collected before dendritic cell vaccination. CDR3 region: CASSLGGRFSEAFF. CDR3 nucleotide sequence: TGTGCCAGCAGCTTGGGGGGGCGGTTTTCTGAAGCTTTCTTT.